The entry below gives a single T cell receptor beta chain sequence along with its context. The sample's time point: pre-treatment baseline. The data derive from a study of blood T cell dynamics during melanoma immunotherapy. Profiled with immunoSEQ multiplex PCR; TCRdb holds only in-frame clones, not every one. The sample has 15,000 or so clones; around 84% are singletons. This TCR was sampled from a human donor with melanoma. Here the sequenced sample was blood, taken from a patient treated with checkpoint blockade.

This CDR3 reads CASSERGRGNQPQHF. Written as DNA, the CDR3 is TGTGCCAGCAGTGAACGGGGGAGGGGCAATCAGCCCCAGCATTTT. This sequence joins TRBV6-1 and TRBJ1-5; D perhaps matches TRBD1 (5 bases). Germline loops: CDR1 MNHNS, CDR2 SASEGT. V dropped 2 bases and J dropped 2 bases, with 10 bases sitting between them. This CDR3 is built from 15 residues.